This T cell receptor beta chain was identified during a study of PD-1 blockade in classical Hodgkin lymphoma. Trimming cost V 0 bases and J 0 bases; bases outside gene matches: 1. The CDR3 has 17 amino acids. In germline, CDR1 is LGHNA, CDR2 YNFKEQ. Every patient had relapsed following autologous stem cell transplantation, and cohorts differed in brentuximab vedotin exposure. The data were produced by immunoSEQ multiplex PCR, yet TCRdb's version contains in-frame clones alone and is incomplete. This sample has some 23,000 clones; 80% to 85% occur once, and the top ten carry roughly a fifth. This TCR was recovered from a human donor with classical Hodgkin lymphoma. The input for sequencing was peripheral blood mononuclear cells (PBMCs), taken before the second cycle of nivolumab. The V call is TRBV4-2, the J call TRBJ2-6, with 8 positions matching TRBD1. The CDR3 region has the DNA TGTGCCAGCAGCCAAGATGACAGGGGCTCTGGGGCCAACGTCCTGACTTTC. It codes for CASSQDDRGSGANVLTF.